These 3 T cell receptor beta chains were all obtained from the same sample, sequenced in a study of regulatory T cells in long-lasting Graves disease. Sequencing libraries for TCR beta were prepared with iRepertoire HTBI primers and Arm-PCR of CDR3 regions. TCRdb re-analysed the multiplex PCR reads in MiXCR, keeping a single row per CDR3 protein. Among about 300,000 distinct CDR3 sequences listed, 22% were seen once. Time point here: persistent/refractory GD, antithyroid drugs over 5 years with positive TRAb. From RNA extracted from PBMCs, the TCR library was made. This specimen was peripheral blood mononuclear cells (PBMCs), taken when the disease was refractory, from a patient treated with antithyroid drugs. The receptors shown here come from a female donor with Graves disease.

This clonotype was observed at least ten times. V and J are TRBV28 and TRBJ2-7; D call uncertain. Germline CDR1 and CDR2: MDHEN and SYDVKM. This CDR3 contains 12 residues. V gave up 1 base and J gave up 6 bases, with 7 bases separating them. The CDR3, as DNA: TGTGCCAGCAGTTTATTCCCGGGCGAGCAGTACTTC. Protein product: CASSLFPGEQYF.

This clonotype was picked up many times. The chain combines TRBV6-5 with TRBJ2-5; 7 bases match TRBD2. V was clipped by 2 bases and J by 3 bases; unmatched bases: 12. The CDR3 spans 17 residues. From germline, CDR1 is MNHEY and CDR2 SVGAGI. The CDR3: CASSYELRELPKETQYF. In DNA form, the CDR3 reads TGTGCCAGCAGTTACGAGCTGCGGGAGCTACCAAAAGAGACCCAGTACTTC.

This clonotype was seen a handful of times. At one end the junction does not follow the germline gene, possibly because of a read error. This chain connects TRBV20-1 to TRBJ2-2; perhaps TRBD2 as D (5 bases). Germline CDR1 is DFQATT and CDR2 is SNEGSKA (reference sequence). This CDR3 has 13 amino acids. CDR3 sequence: CSARYSYTGELFF. CDR3 nucleotide sequence: TGCAGTGCTAGGTACAGTTACACCGGGGAACTGTTTTTT.